This TCR beta chain came from a study of cytomegalovirus exposure and HLA in healthy donors. Study results and caveats: A few chains linked to CMV were shown in vitro to be specific for CMV antigens. An analysis that was carried out later associated 16,000 or so TCR beta sequences with HLA alleles at 0.05 false discovery rate.

In the PCR, 60 Vbeta and 13 Jbeta primers were used. The method was immunoSEQ multiplex PCR; TCRdb's version includes in-frame clones alone and lacks a portion of them. The table records 130,000 or so clones, roughly 80% of them present only once. To note about this clone: What it binds is unknown.

Healthy bone marrow donors formed the donor group. Sequencing was performed on PBMCs. The clonotype originates from a woman aged 60 to 75 in good health and CMV-seronegative.

Here the CDR3 DNA reads TGTGCCAGCAGCTCCGGACAGGGACCGAACACCGGGGAGCTGTTTTTT. Translated: CASSSGQGPNTGELFF. The chain links TRBV11-2 to TRBJ2-2; 8 bases align to TRBD1. The CDR3 length is 16 residues. The V gene end was trimmed by 4 bases and the J gene end by 0 bases; junction bases not matched to a gene: 4. The V gene's germline CDR1 is SGHAT and CDR2 FQNNGV.